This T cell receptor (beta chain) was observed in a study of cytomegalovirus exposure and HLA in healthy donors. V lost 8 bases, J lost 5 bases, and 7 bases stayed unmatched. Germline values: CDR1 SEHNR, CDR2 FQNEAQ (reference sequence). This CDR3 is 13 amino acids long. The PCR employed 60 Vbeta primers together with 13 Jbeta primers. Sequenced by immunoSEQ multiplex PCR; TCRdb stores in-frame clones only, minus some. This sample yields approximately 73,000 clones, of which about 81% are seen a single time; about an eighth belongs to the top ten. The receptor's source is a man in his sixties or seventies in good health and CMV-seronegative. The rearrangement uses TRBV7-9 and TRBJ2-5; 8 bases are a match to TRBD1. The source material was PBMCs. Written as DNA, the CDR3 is TGTGCCAGCGGTCCCACAGGGGGGGAGACCCAGTACTTC. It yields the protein CASGPTGGETQYF.